This TCR beta chain emerged from a study of identical twins. The CDR3 sequence is 12 residues long. V lost 7 bases to trimming and J lost 6 bases, with 13 bases between them. Germline lookup yields CDR1 MNHEY and CDR2 SVGEGT. The sample holds a few counts of this clonotype. Through template switching, a universal primer site was introduced, and the cDNA contained unique molecular identifiers. TCRdb analysed the 5' RACE reads with MiXCR anew, one entry per CDR3 protein. The sample records over 600,000 distinct CDR3 sequences, about 20% being singletons. These same data were also listed under a study on T cells expressing NK-cell markers. As reported in that work: Seven of the eight sequenced donors were classified as HCMV-seropositive, and one was classified as seronegative. A range of about 1.0-8% of CD8+ T cells consisted of dominant NKG2C+ clonotypes in 5 or 6 donors. Dominance of the CD3+CD56-NKG2C+ fraction by these clonotypes also held in a handful of donors.

The clonotype originates from a woman aged 18-29 years in good health. The sequencing sample was made of PBMCs. This chain links TRBV6-2 or TRBV6-3 with TRBJ2-7, with a weak D call TRBD2 (5 bases). This chain's CDR3 is CASKRASGEQYF. CDR3 in DNA: TGTGCCAGCAAGAGAGCAAGCGGCGAGCAGTACTTC.